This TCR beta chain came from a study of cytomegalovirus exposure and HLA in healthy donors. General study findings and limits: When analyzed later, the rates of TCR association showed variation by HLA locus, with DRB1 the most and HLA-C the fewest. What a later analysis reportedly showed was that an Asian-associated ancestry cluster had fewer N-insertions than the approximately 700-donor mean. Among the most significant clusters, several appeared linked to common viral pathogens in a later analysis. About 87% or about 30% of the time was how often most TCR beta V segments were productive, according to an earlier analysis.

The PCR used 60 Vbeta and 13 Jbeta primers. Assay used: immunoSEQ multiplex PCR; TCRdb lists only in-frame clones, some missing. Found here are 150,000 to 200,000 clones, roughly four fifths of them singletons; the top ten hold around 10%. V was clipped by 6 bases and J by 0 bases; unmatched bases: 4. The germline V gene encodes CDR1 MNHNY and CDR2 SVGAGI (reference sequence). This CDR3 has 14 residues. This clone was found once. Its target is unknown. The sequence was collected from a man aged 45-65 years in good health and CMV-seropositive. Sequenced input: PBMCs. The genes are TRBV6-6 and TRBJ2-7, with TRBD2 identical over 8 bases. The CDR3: CASSPGLGSYEQYF. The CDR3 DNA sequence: TGTGCCAGCAGCCCGGGACTAGGCTCCTACGAGCAGTACTTC.